This note documents a single TCR beta chain sequence. The sample originates from a study of CD8+ T cells in alopecia areata. Study context: Those treated were given oral tofacitinib at 5 to 10 mg twice daily.

Extraction of RNA preceded its reverse transcription into cDNA, which served as the sequencing template. Only in-frame clones appear in the TCRdb table, and some are missing; sequencing was by immunoSEQ multiplex PCR. The sample contains more than 200,000 clones, less than 45% of which appear only once. Germline V gene lookup returns CDR1 SGHDT and CDR2 YYEEEE. Trimming took 5 bases from V and 7 from J, leaving 13 bases between them. CDR3 length: 13 amino acids. Documented treatment: oral pan-JAK inhibitor, 5-10 mg twice daily. The chain couples TRBV5-6 to TRBJ2-1; D is uncertain. The clonotype comes from a human donor with alopecia areata. The sample was CD4+ T cells sorted from blood, taken between weeks 36 and 40, from a patient treated with tofacitinib. This CDR3 reads CASSPAQLNEQFF. The CDR3 nucleotides are TGTGCCAGCAGTCCGGCCCAGCTAAATGAGCAGTTCTTC.